The 23 T cell receptor beta chains in this list originate from one sample, sequenced in a study of blood T cells in healthy people across ages. The use of a sample-barcoded 5' primer and a J-beta primer mix characterized a second PCR of about 7 to 12 cycles. A single record per CDR3 protein comes from TCRdb applying MiXCR to the 5' RACE reads. The sample carries about 830,000 distinct CDR3 sequences, about 62% recorded once. What was sequenced was blood. Receptor source: a man younger than 45 in good health.

The V and J genes are TRBV12-3 or TRBV12-4 and TRBJ2-4; D possibly matches TRBD1 or TRBD2 (5 bases each). The end of the DNA aligns better with TRBJ2-7, so the J call may be wrong. This CDR3 region has 15 residues. The chain's CDR3 is CASSFNRDGRYEQYF. CDR3 bases: TGTGCCAGCAGTTTCAACCGGGACGGCCGGTACGAGCAGTACTTC.

The chain joins TRBV24-1 to TRBJ2-5; TRBD2 is a possible D gene (6 bases). The CDR3 consists of 13 residues. Trimming took off 6 bases at V and 11 bases at J, with 18 bases between the two ends. Germline V gene data show CDR1 as KGHDR and CDR2 as SFDVKD. The DNA of the CDR3 is TGTGCCACCAGTAGGGCTAGCGCCAATGAGCAGTACTTC. Residues: CATSRASANEQYF.

The V gene is TRBV7-9, the J gene TRBJ2-1, with 8 positions matching TRBD2. V lost 2 bases to trimming and J lost 7 bases; unmatched junction nucleotides: 7. The germline V gene encodes CDR1 SEHNR and CDR2 FQNEAQ (reference sequence). CDR3 length equals 15 residues. The CDR3 spells CASSLLPSGYNEQFF. The CDR3 DNA reads as TGTGCCAGCAGCTTACTGCCTAGCGGGTATAATGAGCAGTTCTTC.

V and J are TRBV2 and TRBJ2-2; D perhaps matches TRBD2 (7 bases). The CDR3 consists of 15 residues. V shed 6 bases and J shed 6 bases, with 17 bases lying between them. Germline V gives CDR1 SNHLY, CDR2 FYNNEI. The DNA for the CDR3 is TGTGCCAGCAGGGAACAGGGAGGGGATGCCGGGGAGCTGTTTTTT. Protein: CASREQGGDAGELFF.

The V gene is TRBV6-2 or TRBV6-3, the J gene TRBJ2-5, with 7 bases aligning to TRBD2. This CDR3 is 11 amino acids long. V was clipped by 5 bases and J by 11 bases; unmatched bases: 5. Germline loops: CDR1 MNHEY, CDR2 SVGEGT. The CDR3 DNA follows: TGTGCCAGCAGTCCTGGACTAGAGCAGTACTTC. It yields the protein CASSPGLEQYF.

This chain uses TRBV5-1 with TRBJ2-7; D may be TRBD1 or TRBD2 (5 bases each). Germline V gives CDR1 SGHRS, CDR2 YFSETQ. Deletions cut 3 bases from V and 3 bases from J, with 19 bases between. The length of the CDR3 is 16 residues. CDR3 residues: CASSWGDAPGNYEQYF. The CDR3 coding sequence is TGCGCCAGCAGCTGGGGCGATGCCCCGGGGAACTACGAGCAGTACTTC.

This clonotype appeared a few times. The chain carries TRBV14 and TRBJ1-2; D unclear. The CDR3 runs 13 residues. Germline CDR1 SGHDN, CDR2 FVKESK. Trimming took off 4 bases at V and 8 bases at J, with 14 bases between the two ends. The CDR3 loop is CASSPRGGNGYTF. The CDR3 DNA reads as TGTGCCAGCAGCCCCCGGGGTGGGAACGGCTACACCTTC.

The table lists this clonotype with many counts. CDR3 DNA sequence: TGTGCCAGCAGCTTCATGGGTAGCGCAGATACGCAGTATTTT. It specifies CASSFMGSADTQYF. The J gene is TRBJ2-3, the V gene TRBV7-9, with a tentative D call TRBD2 (5 bases). CDR1 and CDR2 (germline): SEHNR, FQNEAQ (reference sequence). The CDR3 consists of 14 residues. The V end lost 3 bases, the J end lost 4 bases, and 11 bases lay between the germline ends.

This sequence joins TRBV5-1 and TRBJ2-7; D uncertain. Trimming took 4 bases from V and 5 from J, leaving 10 bases between them. This CDR3 is built from 12 residues. Germline V gene lookup returns CDR1 SGHRS and CDR2 YFSETQ. The CDR3 region is CASSPRPNEQYF. CDR3 nucleotide sequence: TGCGCCAGCAGCCCTCGTCCCAACGAGCAGTACTTC.

This clonotype has ten or more counts. This rearrangement joins TRBV12-3 or TRBV12-4 to TRBJ2-7; D is perhaps TRBD2 (5 bases). The CDR3 is 14 residues long. Trimming shortened V by 2 bases and J by 6 bases, and 14 bases separated the two germline ends. CDR3 sequence reads: CASSLSGSAGEQYF. In nucleotides, the CDR3 is TGTGCCAGCAGTTTATCGGGCAGTGCGGGCGAGCAGTACTTC.

This sequence joins TRBV9 and TRBJ1-2; 7 bases map to TRBD1. After removal of 7 bases from V and 5 bases from J, the junction contained 8 bases not matched to a gene. Per germline, CDR1 SGDLS and CDR2 YYNGEE. The CDR3 extends over 13 amino acids. The CDR3 sequence is CASGRDSDYGYTF. The CDR3 DNA follows: TGTGCCAGCGGGCGGGACAGCGATTATGGCTACACCTTC.

Concerning this clonotype: A read error may be the cause here, since a much bigger clone is one base away. The gene calls are TRBV2 and TRBJ1-5; D not resolved. Germline V CDR1 and CDR2: SNHLY, FYNNEI. CDR3 length: 15 amino acids. V lost 3 bases and J 0 bases, leaving 9 bases between the germline ends. The CDR3 DNA follows: TGTGCCAGCAGTGAGTCACCACATAGCAATCAGCCCCAGCATTTT. Translated, it gives CASSESPHSNQPQHF.

V gene TRBV25-1 combines with J gene TRBJ2-7, with D perhaps matching TRBD1 (5 bases). Germline V gene data show CDR1 as MGHDK and CDR2 as SYGVNS. The CDR3 runs 13 residues. The V and J ends lost 0 bases and 9 bases respectively, with 12 bases between them. CDR3 sequence: CASSEYGQGGQYF. CDR3 bases: TGTGCCAGCAGTGAATATGGTCAGGGCGGGCAGTACTTC.

Remarks on this clonotype: This may be a read error, as it is one base from a much larger clone. This chain connects TRBV3-1 to TRBJ1-5; a weak D match, TRBD1 (5 bases). Germline CDR1 and CDR2: LGHDT and YNNKEL (reference sequence). The CDR3 consists of 13 residues. V shed 3 bases and J shed 4 bases, with 7 bases lying between them. CDR3 coding DNA: TGTGCCAGCAGCCAGACAGAGAATCAGCCCCAGCATTTT. This translates into CASSQTENQPQHF. Full variable domain (remainder filled in from reference TRBV3-1 and TRBJ1-5): DTAVSQTPKYLVTQMGNDKSIKCEQNLGHDTMYWYKQDSKKFLKIMFSYNNKELIINETVPNRFSPKSPDKAHLNLHINSLELGDSAVYFCASSQTENQPQHFGDGTRLSIL.

The genes are TRBV24-1 and TRBJ2-3; 9 nucleotides agree with TRBD2. Germline CDR1 reads KGHDR; CDR2 reads SFDVKD. The CDR3 is 13 amino acids. The junction had 2 bases not matched to a gene; V was cut back by 3 bases and J by 8 bases. The chain's CDR3 is CATSDVAGVTQYF. The DNA for the CDR3 is TGTGCCACCAGTGATGTAGCGGGAGTTACGCAGTATTTT.

The chain couples TRBV21-1 to TRBJ1-1. TRBV21-1 is assigned pseudogene status. The CDR3 runs to 12 residues. Here the CDR3 reads CASPFGNTEAFF. As DNA, the CDR3 is TGTGCCAGTCCGTTCGGTAACACTGAAGCTTTCTTT.

The chain joins TRBV9 to TRBJ2-3, with D tentatively TRBD2 (6 bases). This CDR3 spans 16 amino acids. Germline V lookup: CDR1 SGDLS, CDR2 YYNGEE. V dropped 4 bases and J dropped 4 bases, with 19 bases sitting between them. The CDR3 region is CASSPRGNSLPDTQYF. CDR3 DNA: TGTGCCAGCAGCCCCCGGGGGAATAGCCTCCCAGATACGCAGTATTTT.

In its sample, this clonotype was seen a few times. The rearrangement uses TRBV7-2 and TRBJ2-7, with unresolved D. Germline assignment: CDR1 SGHTA and CDR2 FQGNSA. Trimming left V 1 base short and J 0 bases short, with 7 bases between. The CDR3 extends over 14 amino acids. CDR3: CASSLDASSYEQYF. As DNA, the CDR3 is TGTGCCAGCAGCTTAGACGCGAGCTCCTACGAGCAGTACTTC.

The V and J genes are TRBV2 and TRBJ2-1, with 12 bases aligning to TRBD2. The trim removed 8 bases at V and 7 bases at J, leaving 15 bases unmatched. The CDR3 extends over 17 amino acids. Germline-derived CDR1 and CDR2 are SNHLY and FYNNEI. CDR3 residues: CASARGLLAGGINEQFF. The CDR3 region has the DNA TGTGCCAGCGCCAGGGGACTTCTAGCGGGGGGGATTAATGAGCAGTTCTTC.

The chain is built from TRBV6-4 and TRBJ1-1; D call uncertain. With 7 bases removed from V and 1 base from J, the gap between germline ends came to 10 bases. The CDR3 length is 13 residues. The germline V gene encodes CDR1 MRHNA and CDR2 SNTAGT. Here the CDR3 DNA reads TGTGCCAGCAACACGTCAGGGAACACTGAAGCTTTCTTT. Protein product: CASNTSGNTEAFF.

In its sample, this clonotype was seen a few times. This chain uses TRBV20-1 with TRBJ2-7; 8 nucleotides align to TRBD1. Germline V CDR1 and CDR2: DFQATT, SNEGSKA (reference sequence). Germline trimming cut 3 bases from V and 3 bases from J; bases unmatched to any gene: 10. The CDR3 sequence is 15 residues long. Here the CDR3 reads CSARGDRRQNYEQYF. For the CDR3, the DNA is TGCAGTGCTAGGGGGGACAGGCGTCAAAACTACGAGCAGTACTTC.

The chain combines TRBV3-1 with TRBJ2-5; unclear D gene. The germline CDR1 and CDR2 sequences are LGHDT and YNNKEL (reference sequence). The CDR3 loop spans 13 amino acids. Trimming left V 1 base short and J 3 bases short, with 6 bases between. In DNA form, the CDR3 reads TGTGCCAGCAGCCAAGTCTCGAAAGAGACCCAGTACTTC. Its translation: CASSQVSKETQYF.

The chain has TRBV25-1 and TRBJ1-1, with a weak D call TRBD1 (5 bases). Trimming took 2 bases from V and 5 from J, leaving 18 bases between them. Per the germline V gene, CDR1 is MGHDK and CDR2 is SYGVNS. The length of the CDR3 is 16 residues. The CDR3 coding sequence is TGTGCCAGCAGTGAAAGGGCTTCGACGGGACGAACTGAAGCTTTCTTT. Translating it yields CASSERASTGRTEAFF.